This is a list of T cell receptor beta chains from one sample in a study of T cell changes during pregnancy in multiple sclerosis. The repertoire was sequenced with immunoSEQ multiplex PCR; TCRdb's copy has only in-frame clones and lacks some. The repertoire has roughly 110,000 clones, roughly nine tenths of them found once; the top ten carry 1.5% to 2%. The material was peripheral blood, obtained before pregnancy. The receptors stem from a female donor with multiple sclerosis, enrolled in a pregnancy study. CDR3s include the opening cysteine and the closing phenylalanine or tryptophan. The order of the fields is V gene, clone size, J gene, D gene, CDR3 DNA, CDR3 protein. A D gene is named only where the DNA matches it firmly. Clone sizes are given selectively: once, few, many, or a class where the clone is expanded.

TRBV29-1	NA	TRBJ2-7	NA	TGCAGCGTTCGTGAGGGTCCCCACGAGCAGTACTTC	CSVREGPHEQYF
TRBV6-5	NA	TRBJ1-5	NA	TGTGCCAGCAGGAGGGGGGGGGATCAGCCCCAGCATTTT	CASRRGGDQPQHF
TRBV2	few	TRBJ1-3	NA	TGTGCCAGCAGTTTGGCCGGGACACGAGGAAACACCATATATTTT	CASSLAGTRGNTIYF
TRBV2	NA	TRBJ2-1	TRBD2	TGTGCCAGCTGTGCTAGCGGGGATGAGCAGTTCTTC	CASCASGDEQFF
TRBV30	NA	TRBJ2-5	TRBD1	TGTGCCTGGAGTGTATTGACAGGGGCCGCCCCACAGACCCAGTACTTC	CAWSVLTGAAPQTQYF
TRBV4-3	NA	TRBJ2-7	TRBD1	TGCGCCAGCAGCCCCGACAGGGGGACCTACGAGCAGTACTTC	CASSPDRGTYEQYF
TRBV5-1	NA	TRBJ1-4	NA	TGCGCCAGCAGCCCTGGGGGCGATGAAAAACTGTTTTTT	CASSPGGDEKLFF
TRBV19	NA	TRBJ2-1	NA	TGTGCCAGTAGTCAGCTCCCCTCGGGAACTTACAATGAGCAGTTCTTC	CASSQLPSGTYNEQFF
TRBV2	NA	TRBJ2-2	NA	TGTGCCAGCAGTGAAGCGCTCCTAGGGGCCGGGGAGCTGTTTTTT	CASSEALLGAGELFF
TRBV7-9	NA	TRBJ2-5	NA	TGTGCCAGCAGCTTACTAGGCCAAGAGACCCAGTACTTC	CASSLLGQETQYF
TRBV4-2	NA	TRBJ2-2	TRBD1	TGTGCCAGCAGCCGCGACCAACAGGGGTTCAGGACCGGGGAGCTGTTTTTT	CASSRDQQGFRTGELFF
TRBV19	once	TRBJ2-1	NA	TGTGCCAGTACTTTCACCTTTGAGTCCTACAATGAGCAGTTCTTC	CASTFTFESYNEQFF
TRBV7-8	NA	TRBJ1-2	NA	TGTGCCAGCAGCTTAGCTCATTATGGCTACACCTTC	CASSLAHYGYTF
TRBV7-2	NA	TRBJ1-2	TRBD1	TGTGCCAGCAGCCCACGGACAGGGGAGGTCTATGGCTACACCTTC	CASSPRTGEVYGYTF
TRBV27	NA	TRBJ1-1	TRBD1	TGTGCCAGCAAACCCGTGACAGGGGTTACTGAAGCTTTCTTT	CASKPVTGVTEAFF
TRBV5-5	NA	TRBJ2-7	NA	TGTGCCAGCAGCCCGCGGACAGCCGGTACCTACGAGCAGTACTTC	CASSPRTAGTYEQYF
TRBV18	NA	TRBJ2-7	TRBD1	TGTGCCAGCTCACCACCGGACAGGATAGAATACGAGCAGTACTTC	CASSPPDRIEYEQYF
TRBV2	once	TRBJ2-1	TRBD1	TGTGCCAGCAGTGAAAGGGGGCTATTTTACAATGAGCAGTTCTTC	CASSERGLFYNEQFF
TRBV30	NA	TRBJ1-5	NA	TGTGCCTGGATCAAAAGGGGCAGTCGGAATCAGCCCCAGCATTTT	CAWIKRGSRNQPQHF
TRBV19	NA	TRBJ1-6	NA	TGTGCCAGTAGTATTCAGGGGAAGGAATCACCCCTCCACTTT	CASSIQGKESPLHF
TRBV15	NA	TRBJ2-2	NA	TGTGCCACCAGCCAGGGAAGCCCCGGGGAGCTGTTTTTT	CATSQGSPGELFF
TRBV27	NA	TRBJ2-2	NA	TGTGCCAGCAGTAGACAGGAGTTTTACACCGGGGAGCTGTTTTTT	CASSRQEFYTGELFF
TRBV21-1	NA	TRBJ2-6	NA	TGTGCCAGCAGCATCCGGGACTTCCAGCGGGAGCTTTTCCTGTCTGGGGCCAACGTCCTGACTTTC	CASSIRDFQRELFLSGANVLTF
TRBV6-4	few	TRBJ2-3	TRBD2	TGTGCCAGCAGTGACACTAGCGGGAACACAGATACGCAGTATTTT	CASSDTSGNTDTQYF
TRBV21-1	NA	TRBJ1-2	NA	TGTGCCAGCAGCAACGTTGTCGACAGTGGGTACTATGGCTACACCTTC	CASSNVVDSGYYGYTF
TRBV28	NA	TRBJ2-7	NA	TGTGCCAGCAGTCAATTGGGAGGGGGGCAGTACTTC	CASSQLGGGQYF
TRBV6-1	NA	TRBJ2-7	NA	TGTGCCAGCAGGAGTTTCTACGAGCAGTACTTC	CASRSFYEQYF
TRBV19	NA	TRBJ2-2	NA	TGTGCCACCGAAGGGGTGGCGGGACTGAACACCGGGGAGCTGTTTTTT	CATEGVAGLNTGELFF
TRBV19	NA	TRBJ1-3	NA	TGTGCCAGTAGTATCACTGGAAACACCATATATTTT	CASSITGNTIYF
TRBV6-5	NA	TRBJ1-2	NA	TGTGCCAGCAGGACAGGTCCAAACTATGGCTACACCTTC	CASRTGPNYGYTF
TRBV5-4	NA	TRBJ1-4	TRBD1	TGTGCCAGCAGCTTACCAGGGGGCCGCGAAAAACTGTTTTTT	CASSLPGGREKLFF
TRBV6-5	NA	TRBJ1-2	NA	TGTGCCAGCAGTTACTCGACGACAAGTATTAACTATGGCTACACCTTC	CASSYSTTSINYGYTF
TRBV19	NA	TRBJ2-2	NA	TGTGCCAGTACACACCCGAACACCGGGGAGCTGTTTTTT	CASTHPNTGELFF
TRBV7-9	NA	TRBJ2-7	NA	TGTGCCAGCAGCTCTAACGTGGCATCTGCGGCCTCCGAGCAGTACTTC	CASSSNVASAASEQYF
TRBV7-6	NA	TRBJ2-1	NA	TGTGCCAGCAGCTTAGCGCAGGGAGGCTACAATGAGCAGTTCTTC	CASSLAQGGYNEQFF
TRBV18	NA	TRBJ2-1	TRBD2	TGTGCCAGCTCCGGGACTAGCGGACTATCCCATGAGCAGTTCTTC	CASSGTSGLSHEQFF
TRBV28	NA	TRBJ2-2	NA	TGTGCCAGCAGTACCCCGGCAGGCACCGGGGAGCTGTTTTTT	CASSTPAGTGELFF
TRBV7-3	NA	TRBJ2-3	TRBD1	TGTGCCAGCAGCTGGACAGGGGGCGCAGATACGCAGTATTTT	CASSWTGGADTQYF
TRBV10-3	NA	TRBJ1-6	TRBD1	TGTGCCATCAGTCCGGACAGGGGGGTCTTTTCAGGCCTCCACTTT	CAISPDRGVFSGLHF
TRBV29-1	NA	TRBJ2-3	TRBD2	TGCAGCGTTTCTAGCGGGAGGGCCCTAACCACAGATACGCAGTATTTT	CSVSSGRALTTDTQYF
TRBV25-1	NA	TRBJ1-1	NA	TGTGCCAGCGGGCAAACAGGGTTAAACACTGAAGCTTTCTTT	CASGQTGLNTEAFF
TRBV9	NA	TRBJ1-2	NA	TGTGCCAGCAGCGCAGGCCTTCAGGATGGCTACACCTTC	CASSAGLQDGYTF
TRBV9	few	TRBJ1-3	NA	TGTGCCAGCAGCCTCCCGGGGGGCGGAAACACCATATATTTT	CASSLPGGGNTIYF